This entry features one T cell receptor beta chain sequence. Libraries were prepared by immunoSEQ multiplex PCR; TCRdb keeps only in-frame clonotypes and omits some of them. The sample lists around 41,000 clones; about 70% were seen once. The sample originates from a study of cytotoxic CD8 clonotypes in ibrutinib-treated CLL. The CDR3 runs to 16 residues. Germline CDR1 is SGHNT and CDR2 is YENEEA. With 1 base removed from V and 3 bases from J, the gap between germline ends came to 13 bases. This sequence was found in a human donor with chronic lymphocytic leukemia. The sequenced sample was PBMCs, obtained at disease progression, from a patient treated with ibrutinib. J is TRBJ2-1 and V is TRBV11-3, with D possibly called TRBD1 or TRBD2 (5 bases each). The CDR3 DNA is TGTGCCAGCAGCTTAGTATTCGGGACGGACTACAATGAGCAGTTCTTC. Protein sequence: CASSLVFGTDYNEQFF.